One and the same sample provided the 22 T cell receptor beta chains below, sequenced in a study of blood T cell repertoires in COVID-19. Method: immunoSEQ multiplex PCR; TCRdb's copy keeps in-frame clones and lacks some. There are approximately 270,000 clones in the sample; 85% to 90% occur only once, and roughly 4.3% lies in the top ten. Sequencing was carried out using PBMCs or T cells enriched from blood (not recorded which). These receptors came from a woman aged 30 to 39 with acute COVID-19.

The chain employs TRBV4-1 and TRBJ2-2; D is possibly TRBD2 (7 bases). Germline CDR1 is MGHRA and CDR2 is YSYEKL. The ends were cut back, 0 bases at V and 3 bases at J, with 11 bases in the middle. This CDR3 spans 16 amino acids. CDR3 bases: TGCGCCAGCAGCCAAGAGCGCGGGGGCTACACCGGGGAGCTGTTTTTT. This encodes CASSQERGGYTGELFF.

The V call is TRBV3-1 (or the pseudogene TRBV3-2), the J call TRBJ1-6; maybe TRBD1 (6 bases). From germline, CDR1 is LGHDT and CDR2 YNNKEL (reference sequence). This CDR3 is built from 16 residues. V lost 0 bases, J lost 4 bases, and 10 bases lay in between. CDR3 protein: CASSQDQGLYNSPLHF. CDR3 coding DNA: TGTGCCAGCAGCCAAGATCAGGGGCTATATAATTCACCCCTCCACTTT.

This chain connects TRBV6-5 to TRBJ1-2, with 8 positions matching TRBD1. The CDR3 spans 13 residues. Unmatched junction bases numbered 4, after V lost 6 bases and J lost 4 bases. Germline V gene sequence: CDR1 MNHEY, CDR2 SVGAGI. Here the CDR3 reads CASRTDRVYGYTF. The CDR3 DNA follows: TGTGCCAGCAGGACGGACAGGGTCTATGGCTACACCTTC.

The chain carries TRBV6-1 and TRBJ2-3, with D possibly matching TRBD2 (6 bases). The V and J ends lost 2 bases and 4 bases respectively, with 16 bases between them. Germline CDR1 reads MNHNS; CDR2 reads SASEGT. The CDR3 runs to 16 residues. The CDR3: CASSEREGWGADTQYF. The CDR3 DNA follows: TGTGCCAGCAGTGAAAGGGAAGGGTGGGGGGCAGATACGCAGTATTTT.

This rearrangement joins TRBV14 to TRBJ1-3; D remains unclear. CDR1 and CDR2 from the germline V gene are SGHDN and FVKESK. The CDR3 has 17 residues. The V gene lost 4 bases and the J gene lost 0 bases, with 16 bases spanning the gap. In nucleotides, the CDR3 is TGTGCCAGCAGCCCCCTCACCCCAGTTTCCTCTGGAAACACCATATATTTT. Amino acids: CASSPLTPVSSGNTIYF. The full variable domain, rest sourced from reference TRBV14 and TRBJ1-3, is EAGVTQFPSHSVIEKGQTVTLRCDPISGHDNLYWYRRVMGKEIKFLLHFVKESKQDESGMPNNRFLAERTGGTYSTLKVQPAELEDSGVYFCASSPLTPVSSGNTIYFGEGSWLTVV.

The CDR3 is CASSQLAGLDGELFF. The CDR3 DNA sequence: TGCGCCAGCAGCCAATTAGCGGGACTGGACGGGGAGCTGTTTTTT. The V call is TRBV4-1, the J call TRBJ2-2; 8 bases fit TRBD2. V shed 2 bases and J 7 bases; nucleotides not matched to a gene: 6. Germline-derived CDR1 and CDR2 are MGHRA and YSYEKL. This CDR3 has 15 amino acids.

The chain joins TRBV11-1 to TRBJ2-7; 10 bases match TRBD1. V lost 5 bases, J lost 6 bases, and 7 bases stayed unmatched. The V gene's germline CDR1 is SGHAT and CDR2 FQDESV (reference sequence). CDR3 length: 14 amino acids. CDR3 protein: CASSHRDRGPEQYF. CDR3 sequence (DNA): TGTGCCAGCAGCCACCGGGACAGGGGTCCCGAGCAGTACTTC.

The chain combines TRBV5-4 with TRBJ2-1; 8 nucleotides line up with TRBD2. The germline CDR1 and CDR2 sequences are SGHNT and YYREEE (reference sequence). The CDR3 has 17 residues. V shed 4 bases and J 0 bases; nucleotides not matched to a gene: 9. The DNA for the CDR3 is TGTGCCAGCAGCGCTCGAGGCGGGGGGCACTCCTACAATGAGCAGTTCTTC. Encoded protein: CASSARGGGHSYNEQFF.

The rearrangement links TRBV7-9 to TRBJ2-2; D unresolved. V lost 2 bases and J lost 3, with 10 bases in between. The CDR3 has 15 residues. From germline, CDR1 is SEHNR and CDR2 FQNEAQ (reference sequence). The CDR3 coding sequence is TGTGCCAGCAGCTTACGGCAGCGACACACCGGGGAGCTGTTTTTT. The encoded protein is CASSLRQRHTGELFF.

J is TRBJ1-2 and V is TRBV6-4; TRBD1 is a possible D gene (5 bases). CDR1 is MRHNA, CDR2 SNTAGT, per germline. The V end lost 2 bases, the J end lost 8 bases, and 15 bases lay between the germline ends. This CDR3 is built from 14 residues. DNA of the CDR3: TGTGCCAGCAGTGACGCGGGGGGAAAGGGAGGCTACACCTTC. This translates into CASSDAGGKGGYTF.

The genes are TRBV10-2 and TRBJ2-1; TRBD2 matches at 10 bases. CDR1 and CDR2 from the germline V gene are WSHSY and SAAADI. CDR3 size: 16 residues. V shed 2 bases, J shed 8 bases, and the junction held 9 bases outside the gene matches. The CDR3, as DNA: TGCGCCAGCAGTGAGAGGGAGCTAGCGGGAGTGGATGAGCAGTTCTTC. Translating it yields CASSERELAGVDEQFF.

J is TRBJ1-2 and V is TRBV11-2; perhaps TRBD1 as D (6 bases). Germline V gene data show CDR1 as SGHAT and CDR2 as FQNNGV. The CDR3 loop spans 15 amino acids. V lost 4 bases and J lost 7, with 19 bases in between. In nucleotides, the CDR3 is TGTGCCAGCAGCTCGAAGGCGGGGGGCGCCTCTGGCTACACCTTC. Protein sequence: CASSSKAGGASGYTF.

The gene calls are TRBV28 and TRBJ1-5; D is perhaps TRBD1 (6 bases). The V gene lost 6 bases and the J gene lost 3 bases, with 15 bases spanning the gap. The CDR3 contains 15 residues. Per the germline V gene, CDR1 is MDHEN and CDR2 is SYDVKM. CDR3 bases: TGTGCCAGCAGACCGACAGGAGCCCTCAATCAGCCCCAGCATTTT. It codes for CASRPTGALNQPQHF.

The CDR3 bases are TGCGCCAGCAGCACAAAACCGGGGGGCGCGGATGAAAAACTGTTTTTT. This translates into CASSTKPGGADEKLFF. The chain carries TRBV4-1 and TRBJ1-4; tentatively, D is TRBD1 (6 bases). The CDR3 has 16 residues. CDR1 is MGHRA and CDR2 is YSYEKL in the germline V gene. V lost 5 bases to trimming and J lost 6 bases, with 19 bases between them.

This clone was recorded only once. The chain recombines TRBV5-1 with TRBJ2-1; 7 bases are shared with TRBD2. Losses at the gene ends were 4 bases for V and 0 bases for J; bases not matched to a gene: 7. This CDR3 comprises 16 residues. Germline CDR1 is SGHRS and CDR2 is YFSETQ. CDR3 loop: CASSPGGLFSYNEQFF. For the CDR3, the DNA is TGCGCCAGCAGCCCTGGGGGACTATTCTCCTACAATGAGCAGTTCTTC.

V and J are TRBV11-2 and TRBJ1-5; D is perhaps TRBD1 (6 bases). This CDR3 contains 16 residues. The V end lost 1 base, the J end lost 7 bases, and 17 bases lay between the germline ends. Germline-derived CDR1 and CDR2 are SGHAT and FQNNGV. CDR3 in amino acids: CASSLVVGGGDQPQHF. The DNA for the CDR3 is TGTGCCAGCAGCTTAGTGGTAGGGGGGGGTGACCAGCCCCAGCATTTT.

The V call is TRBV4-1, the J call TRBJ2-7, with D possibly being TRBD1 (7 bases). V was shortened by 4 bases and J by 6 bases, with 25 bases between the two germline ends. From germline, CDR1 is MGHRA and CDR2 YSYEKL. CDR3 length: 17 residues. CDR3 residues: CASSPGQALTRDGEQYF. CDR3 sequence (DNA): TGCGCCAGCAGCCCCGGACAGGCCCTTACGCGGGACGGCGAGCAGTACTTC.

Only one count was recorded for this clone. V and J are TRBV28 and TRBJ1-1, with a tentative D call TRBD1 (5 bases). The germline V and J ends were trimmed by 7 bases and 2 bases, with 17 bases remaining between them. Germline assignment: CDR1 MDHEN and CDR2 SYDVKM. This CDR3 has 15 residues. The CDR3 reads CASTTLGGENTEAFF. DNA of the CDR3: TGTGCCAGCACCACACTCGGAGGGGAAAACACTGAAGCTTTCTTT. Filled out from reference TRBV28 and TRBJ1-1, the complete variable domain reads DVKVTQSSRYLVKRTGEKVFLECVQDMDHENMFWYRQDPGLGLRLIYFSYDVKMKEKGDIPEGYSVSREKKERFSLILESASTNQTSMYLCASTTLGGENTEAFFGQGTRLTVV.

The gene calls are TRBV6-1 and TRBJ2-7; D gene unclear. The germline V and J ends were trimmed by 2 bases and 6 bases, with 5 bases remaining between them. Germline lookup yields CDR1 MNHNS and CDR2 SASEGT. CDR3 length: 11 residues. The chain's CDR3 is CASSETAEQYF. The CDR3 region has the DNA TGTGCCAGCAGTGAAACTGCCGAGCAGTACTTC.

The CDR3 loop is CASSLGASGRPDTQYF. The CDR3 bases are TGTGCCAGCAGCTTGGGTGCTAGCGGGAGGCCAGATACGCAGTATTTT. The chain carries TRBV5-4 and TRBJ2-3; 11 nucleotides line up with TRBD2. J gave up 4 bases and V 0 bases, and 4 bases lay outside the gene matches. Germline-derived CDR1 and CDR2 are SGHNT and YYREEE (reference sequence). The CDR3 spans 16 residues.

As concerns this clone: This specimen includes other DNA sequences encoding the same CDR3. The rearrangement links TRBV3-1 (or the pseudogene TRBV3-2) to TRBJ1-5; 9 bases are a match to TRBD1. The CDR3 contains 14 residues. Germline V lookup: CDR1 LGHDT, CDR2 YNNKEL (reference sequence). Unmatched junction bases numbered 1, after V lost 3 bases and J lost 4 bases. Here the CDR3 DNA reads TGTGCCAGCAGCCAGGGGACAGGGAATCAGCCCCAGCATTTT. Protein sequence: CASSQGTGNQPQHF.

V is TRBV5-6 and J is TRBJ2-7; 11 bases agree with TRBD2. CDR1 is SGHDT, CDR2 YYEEEE, per germline. The CDR3 contains 15 residues. V was pared by 4 bases and J by 2 bases, with 5 bases of the junction left unmatched. The CDR3 sequence is CASSPGTSGTYEQYF. CDR3 nucleotide sequence: TGTGCCAGCAGCCCCGGGACTAGCGGTACCTACGAGCAGTACTTC.